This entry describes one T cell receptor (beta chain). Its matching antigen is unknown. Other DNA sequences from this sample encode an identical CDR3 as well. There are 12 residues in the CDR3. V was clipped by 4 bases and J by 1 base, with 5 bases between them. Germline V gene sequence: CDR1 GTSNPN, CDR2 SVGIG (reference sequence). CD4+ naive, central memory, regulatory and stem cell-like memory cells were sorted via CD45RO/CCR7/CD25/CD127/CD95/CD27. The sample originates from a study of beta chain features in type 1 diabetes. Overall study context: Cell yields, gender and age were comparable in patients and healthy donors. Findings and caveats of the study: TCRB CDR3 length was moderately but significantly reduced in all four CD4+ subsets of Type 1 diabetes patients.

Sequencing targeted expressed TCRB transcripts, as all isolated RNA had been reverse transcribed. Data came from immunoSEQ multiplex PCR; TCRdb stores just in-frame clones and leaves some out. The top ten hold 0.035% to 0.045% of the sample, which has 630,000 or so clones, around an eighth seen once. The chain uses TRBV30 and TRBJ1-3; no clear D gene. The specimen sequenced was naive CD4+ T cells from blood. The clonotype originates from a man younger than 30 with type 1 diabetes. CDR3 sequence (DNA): TGTGCCTGGAAGGGATCTGGAAACACCATATATTTT. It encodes CAWKGSGNTIYF.